The T cell receptor beta chain described here comes from a study of cytomegalovirus exposure and HLA in healthy donors. As for the study in general: Earlier sequencing of approximately 180 million T cells yielded 100 million to 140 million unique TCR beta sequences.

Regarding this clone: Its antigen is currently unknown.

This CDR3 contains 14 residues. Deletions cut 2 bases from V and 8 bases from J, with 15 bases between. Germline loops: CDR1 MNHEY, CDR2 SVGAGI. The study, taken as a whole, reports: High sensitivity and specificity were reportedly achieved when the classifier diagnosed cytomegalovirus status. The majority of TCR sequences were rare, yet some public TCRs appeared in many donors. Cytomegalovirus association was listed for about 160 TCR beta chains.

60 Vbeta and 13 Jbeta primers were used in PCR. Using immunoSEQ multiplex PCR, the repertoire was profiled, and TCRdb retains in-frame clones only, with some absent. The sample carries roughly 88,000 clones, approximately 70% recorded once. What was sequenced was PBMCs. This chain links TRBV6-5 with TRBJ1-2; no clear D. This clonotype was obtained from a man between 50 and 59 years old in good health and CMV-seronegative. CDR3 nucleotides: TGTGCCAGCAGTTACGCGCGGACGGGAGGGGGCTACACCTTC. It codes for CASSYARTGGGYTF.